One sample yielded the 32 T cell receptor beta chains listed below, sequenced in a study of glioma-infiltrating T cells (dated by TCRdb to between 2015 and 2016). Sequencing was performed on an Illumina MiSeq. The iRepertoire nested amplicon-rescue multiplex PCR (arm-PCR) platform was used to amplify TCR alpha and beta CDR3 regions from RNA. TCRdb's own reprocessing of the public reads used fastp at Q25 and MiXCR and kept productive beta chains. Every entry covers one CDR3 protein and lists the most common genes and DNA from its rows. Within this sample are around 93,000 distinct CDR3 sequences, with around 42% of them counted one time only. The ten biggest clones cover roughly two fifths of the sample. Sequenced input: glioma tissue, nonneoplastic brain tissue, or PBMCs (not recorded which). These receptors all come from a human donor with low-grade glioma or glioblastoma, undergoing nonglioma brain surgery, or in good health (not recorded which).

On this clonotype: A much more abundant neighbour one base away suggests this may be a read error. The V gene is TRBV30, the J gene TRBJ2-1, with a weak D call TRBD2 (6 bases). The V end lost 3 bases, the J end lost 10 bases, and 13 bases lay between the germline ends. Per germline, CDR1 GTSNPN and CDR2 SVGIG (reference sequence). This CDR3 contains 12 residues. The CDR3 DNA is TGTGCCTGGAGGGGGCGGGGCATGGAGCAGTTCTTC. Translating gives CAWRGRGMEQFF.

Many counts were recorded for this clonotype. The chain recombines TRBV7-9 with TRBJ1-2; TRBD1 aligns across 7 bases. CDR1 is SEHNR, CDR2 FQNEAQ, per germline (reference sequence). After removal of 5 bases from V and 4 bases from J, the junction contained 4 bases not matched to a gene. This CDR3 contains 13 residues. The chain's CDR3 is CASSPTGTYGYTF. For the CDR3, the DNA is TGTGCCAGCAGCCCGACAGGGACCTATGGCTACACCTTC. Drawing the rest from reference TRBV7-9 and TRBJ1-2, the complete variable domain is DTGVSQNPRHKITKRGQNVTFRCDPISEHNRLYWYRQTLGQGPEFLTYFQNEAQLEKSRLLSDRFSAERPKGSFSTLEIQRTEQGDSAMYLCASSPTGTYGYTFGSGTRLTVV.

Points on this clonotype: A much larger clone lies one base from this, so it may be a read error. V usage is TRBV11-3 and J usage is TRBJ1-3; 9 bases agree with TRBD1. The CDR3 extends over 15 amino acids. Germline V gene sequence: CDR1 SGHNT, CDR2 YENEEA. The V segment lost 5 bases and the J segment 6 bases; nucleotides outside the gene matches: 8. The CDR3 sequence is CASSPGQGPVNTIYF. The CDR3 nucleotides read TGTGCCAGCAGCCCAGGACAGGGGCCTGTAAACACCATATATTTT.

In this sample, this clonotype turned up many times. A read error may produce the germline difference seen at one junction end. The V gene is TRBV14, the J gene TRBJ1-5; maybe TRBD1 (5 bases). CDR1 is SGHDN, CDR2 FVKESK, per germline. CDR3 length: 14 residues. CDR3 in amino acids: CAGRTGTRNQPQHF. The CDR3 nucleotides are TGTGCCGGCAGGACCGGGACTCGCAATCAGCCCCAGCATTTT.

This clonotype is deemed medium-sized. V is TRBV5-4 and J is TRBJ1-2; D not resolved. Trimming took off 4 bases at V and 8 bases at J, with 9 bases between the two ends. The CDR3 extends over 11 amino acids. CDR1 is SGHNT and CDR2 is YYREEE in the germline V gene (reference sequence). CDR3 loop: CASSQAGGYTF. For the CDR3, the DNA is TGTGCCAGCAGCCAGGCGGGCGGCTACACCTTC.

For this clonotype: A much larger clone differs from this one at a single base, so this may be a read error. This rearrangement joins TRBV18 to TRBJ2-5; no definite D call. This CDR3 has 13 residues. Per germline, CDR1 KGHSH and CDR2 LQKENI. V was clipped by 6 bases and J by 0 bases, with 8 bases between them. CDR3: CASSPTYQETQYF. The DNA of the CDR3 is TGTGCCAGCTCTCCGACCTACCAAGAGACCCAGTACTTC.

This chain uses TRBV19 with TRBJ2-7, with a weak D call TRBD1 (6 bases). Trimming took 6 bases from V and 8 from J, leaving 23 bases between them. The CDR3 has 15 residues. The germline V gene has CDR1 LNHDA and CDR2 SQIVND (reference sequence). CDR3 amino acids: CASSSAGTTPGKQYF. In DNA form, the CDR3 reads TGTGCCAGTAGCTCAGCAGGGACAACCCCGGGGAAGCAGTACTTC. The complete variable domain, with remaining parts taken from reference TRBV19 and TRBJ2-7, reads DGGITQSPKYLFRKEGQNVTLSCEQNLNHDAMYWYRQDPGQGLRLIYYSQIVNDFQKGDIAEGYSVSREKKESFPLTVTSAQKNPTAFYLCASSSAGTTPGKQYFGPGTRLTVT.

The V gene is TRBV7-9, the J gene TRBJ1-5; D gene uncertain. This CDR3 is 15 amino acids long. Germline V gene lookup returns CDR1 SEHNR and CDR2 FQNEAQ (reference sequence). Trimming removed 1 base from V and 15 bases from J, with 22 bases in between. The CDR3 nucleotides read TGTGCCAGCAGCTTAGACGGGTCTCTTTATCAGCCAAGGCATTTT. Amino acids: CASSLDGSLYQPRHF.

At least ten counts were recorded for this clonotype. The chain has TRBV12-3 or TRBV12-4 and TRBJ1-6; 8 bases are shared with TRBD1. The CDR3 sequence is 16 residues long. V lost 2 bases to trimming and J lost 7 bases; unmatched junction nucleotides: 7. In DNA form, the CDR3 reads TGTGCCAGCAGTTTATGGGCGACAGGGGCGAATTCACCCCTCCACTTT. Protein sequence: CASSLWATGANSPLHF.

This sequence joins TRBV6-1 and TRBJ2-6; D ambiguous. The CDR3 extends over 16 amino acids. CDR1 and CDR2 (germline): MNHNS, SASEGT. V shed 2 bases and J shed 10 bases, with 18 bases lying between them. The CDR3 reads CASSEYRNSGENVLTF. The DNA of the CDR3 is TGTGCCAGCAGTGAATACAGAAACTCTGGGGAAAACGTCCTGACTTTC.

This clonotype was counted many times. The CDR3 loop reads CASSLGAGRDRGDIQYF. The CDR3 nucleotides are TGTGCCAGCAGTTTAGGCGCTGGTCGGGACCGTGGGGACATTCAGTACTTC. The rearrangement joins TRBV12-3 or TRBV12-4 to TRBJ2-4; the D gene could be TRBD1 or TRBD2 (5 bases each). This CDR3 region has 17 residues. The ends were cut back, 1 base at V and 8 bases at J, with 21 bases in the middle.

This clonotype was detected many times. This chain uses TRBV2 with TRBJ2-7; 8 bases match TRBD2. With V trimmed by 6 bases and J by 4 bases, 5 bases remained unmatched. The CDR3 sequence is 13 residues long. Germline loops: CDR1 SNHLY, CDR2 FYNNEI. The CDR3 DNA reads as TGTGCCAGCAGGCTAGCGGGCTTATACGAGCAGTACTTC. Translating it yields CASRLAGLYEQYF.

A remark on this clonotype: At one of its ends the junction is not consistent with the germline gene, which may arise from a read error. The V gene is TRBV7-9, the J gene TRBJ2-6; a possible D gene is TRBD1 (5 bases). The CDR3 is made up of 12 amino acids. The germline CDR1 and CDR2 sequences are SEHNR and FQNEAQ (reference sequence). The CDR3 loop reads CASRLGANFLTF. Here the CDR3 DNA reads TGTGCCAGCAGGCTTGGGGCCAACTTCCTGACTTTC.

The J gene is TRBJ2-4, the V gene TRBV2, with a weak D call TRBD2 (5 bases). Germline-derived CDR1 and CDR2 are SNHLY and FYNNEI. V was trimmed by 3 bases and J by 2 bases, leaving 11 bases between them. The CDR3 runs 15 residues. The CDR3: CASSDVGVSKNIQYF. Here the CDR3 DNA reads TGTGCCAGCAGTGATGTCGGGGTGTCCAAAAACATTCAGTACTTC.

The gene calls are TRBV11-1 and TRBJ2-7; D is possibly TRBD2 (6 bases). Trimming removed 4 bases from V and 5 bases from J, with 15 bases in between. The germline CDR1 and CDR2 sequences are SGHAT and FQDESV (reference sequence). The CDR3 length is 14 residues. CDR3 sequence reads: CASSSNGASDEQYF. The CDR3, as DNA: TGTGCCAGCAGCTCGAACGGGGCTAGCGACGAGCAGTACTTC. Looking up the rest from reference TRBV11-1 and TRBJ2-7 gives the full variable domain: EAEVAQSPRYKITEKSQAVAFWCDPISGHATLYWYRQILGQGPELLVQFQDESVVDDSQLPKDRFSAERLKGVDSTLKIQPAELGDSAMYLCASSSNGASDEQYFGPGTRLTVT.

As for this clonotype: A much larger clone differs by one base, so this may be a read error. The CDR3 reads CASSLDATGGTDTQYF. In nucleotides, the CDR3 is TGCGCCAGCAGCTTGGATGCGACAGGGGGCACAGATACGCAGTATTTT. J is TRBJ2-3 and V is TRBV5-1, with TRBD1 matching over 8 bases. Germline V gene data show CDR1 as SGHRS and CDR2 as YFSETQ. The J segment lost 1 base and the V segment lost 0 bases, leaving 4 bases of the junction unmatched. The CDR3 sequence is 16 residues long.

Concerning this clonotype itself: Possible read error: a much larger clone is one base away. The gene calls are TRBV29-1 and TRBJ1-2; the D gene is possibly TRBD1 (6 bases). The CDR3 spans 11 residues. In germline, CDR1 is SQVTM, CDR2 ANQGSEA. Trimming left V 4 bases short and J 7 bases short, with 10 bases between. The DNA of the CDR3 is TGCAGCGTTGGGACAGACTGTGGCTACACCTTC. Protein product: CSVGTDCGYTF. The full variable domain, with the rest looked up from reference TRBV29-1 and TRBJ1-2, is SAVISQKPSRDICQRGTSLTIQCQVDSQVTMMFWYRQQPGQSLTLIATANQGSEATYESGFVIDKFPISRPNLTFSTLTVSNMSPEDSSIYLCSVGTDCGYTFGSGTRLTVV.

As concerns this clonotype: A much larger clone is a single base away; this may be a read error. This chain joins TRBV5-1 and TRBJ1-4; D is unclear. This CDR3 has 15 amino acids. V was shortened by 0 bases and J by 9 bases, with 15 bases between the two germline ends. From germline, CDR1 is SGHRS and CDR2 YFSETQ. The CDR3 reads CASSLADRNNKKLFF. CDR3 coding DNA: TGCGCCAGCAGCTTGGCGGACCGAAACAATAAAAAACTGTTTTTT.

About this clonotype: Here the CDR3 omits its conserved ending phenylalanine or tryptophan, so a read error is the likely source. The chain is built from TRBV7-8 and TRBJ2-7; D is unclear. Trimming removed 8 bases at V and 6 bases at J, with 14 bases between. This CDR3 has 12 amino acids. Germline CDR1 is SGHVS and CDR2 is FQNEAQ. The CDR3 sequence is CASGTQDCEQYS. The DNA for the CDR3 is TGTGCCAGCGGAACACAAGACTGCGAGCAGTACTCC.

In regard to this clonotype: This may arise from a read error, as a much more abundant clone is one base away. The chain combines TRBV19 with TRBJ2-7; maybe TRBD2 (6 bases). This CDR3 contains 14 residues. The germline V gene has CDR1 LNHDA and CDR2 SQIVND (reference sequence). CDR3 amino acids: CASSPPGGSYDQYF. Written as DNA, the CDR3 is TGTGCCAGTAGTCCCCCCGGGGGTTCCTACGACCAGTACTTC.

This clonotype was counted between two and nine times. A much larger clone sits a single nucleotide away, making a read error possible. This chain links TRBV4-1 with TRBJ2-1, with D possibly TRBD1 on 5 matching bases. This CDR3 is 14 amino acids long. Germline V lookup: CDR1 MGHRA, CDR2 YSYEKL. The CDR3 protein is CASSQEQGYREQLF. Here the CDR3 DNA reads TGCGCCAGCAGCCAAGAGCAGGGATATCGTGAGCAGCTCTTC.

This clonotype was found many times. V usage is TRBV7-2 and J usage is TRBJ1-6, with D unresolved. This CDR3 has 13 amino acids. Trimming stripped 1 base from V and 8 bases from J, with 6 bases between. In germline, CDR1 is SGHTA, CDR2 FQGNSA. CDR3 protein: CASSLEGDSPLHF. In DNA form, the CDR3 reads TGTGCCAGCAGCTTAGAGGGAGATTCACCCCTCCACTTT.

The rearrangement links TRBV27 to TRBJ2-7; no clear D gene. The CDR3 spans 11 residues. From germline, CDR1 is MNHEY and CDR2 SMNVEV (reference sequence). The V end was cut by 5 bases, the J end by 4 bases, with 6 bases between. CDR3 residues: CASSGYYEQYF. CDR3 sequence (DNA): TGTGCCAGCAGTGGTTATTACGAGCAGTACTTC.

Turning to this clonotype: A much more abundant neighbour one base away suggests this may be a read error. The gene calls are TRBV30 and TRBJ2-1; 9 bases agree with TRBD2. Germline assignment: CDR1 GTSNPN and CDR2 SVGIG (reference sequence). The CDR3 is made up of 15 amino acids. The CDR3 spells CAWSVSSGVVDEQLF. Written as DNA, the CDR3 is TGTGCCTGGAGTGTCTCTAGCGGGGTTGTAGATGAGCAGCTCTTC.

The chain has TRBV7-8 and TRBJ2-6; the D call may be TRBD1 or TRBD2 (5 bases each). The CDR3 spans 15 residues. The V and J ends lost 5 bases and 2 bases respectively, with 10 bases between them. Germline-derived CDR1 and CDR2 are SGHVS and FQNEAQ. The CDR3 loop is CASSPRGPGANVLTF. The CDR3, as DNA: TGTGCCAGCAGCCCCCGGGGCCCTGGGGCCAACGTCCTGACTTTC.

In this sample, this clonotype turned up many times. The chain joins TRBV19 to TRBJ2-7; TRBD1 agrees at 9 bases. Germline CDR1 is LNHDA and CDR2 is SQIVND (reference sequence). V gave up 3 bases and J gave up 1 base; unmatched junction bases: 4. The length of the CDR3 is 15 residues. CDR3 sequence (DNA): TGTGCCAGTAGTATGACCGGGACAGGGTCCTACGAGCAGTACTTC. This translates into CASSMTGTGSYEQYF.

On this clonotype: A read error may be the cause here, since a much bigger clone is one base away. The genes are TRBV18 and TRBJ2-5; no clear D gene. Between the trimmed V and J ends, which lost 2 bases and 13 bases, there was a span of 17 bases. The germline V gene encodes CDR1 KGHSH and CDR2 LQKENI. The CDR3 is 13 residues long. The CDR3 reads CASSPAVSGERYF. The CDR3 region has the DNA TGTGCCAGCTCACCAGCCGTTTCCGGCGAGCGGTACTTC. Using reference TRBV18 and TRBJ2-5 for the parts outside the CDR3, the full variable domain is NAGVMQNPRHLVRRRGQEARLRCSPMKGHSHVYWYRQLPEEGLKFMVYLQKENIIDESGMPKERFSAEFPKEGPSILRIQQVVRGDSAAYFCASSPAVSGERYFGPGTRLLVL.

Remarks on this clonotype: A much larger clone differs by one base, so this may be a read error. The chain combines TRBV7-9 with TRBJ1-3; D ambiguous. Germline V gene sequence: CDR1 SEHNR, CDR2 FQNEAQ (reference sequence). The CDR3 is made up of 15 amino acids. CDR3 DNA: TGTGCCGGCAGCTTAATAGCATCCTCTGGAAACACCATATATTTT. Translation gives CAGSLIASSGNTIYF.

In this sample, this clonotype turned up many times. The chain couples TRBV18 to TRBJ1-3, with D unresolved. The CDR3 sequence is 16 residues long. With 6 bases removed from V and 0 bases from J, the gap between germline ends came to 15 bases. Per the germline V gene, CDR1 is KGHSH and CDR2 is LQKENI. The CDR3 protein is CASSLGSPDSGNTIYF. DNA for the CDR3: TGTGCCAGCTCCCTCGGCAGCCCCGACTCTGGAAACACCATATATTTT.

This clonotype appeared many times. This sequence joins TRBV29-1 and TRBJ2-7, with 9 bases matching TRBD1. Germline trimming cut 5 bases from V and 2 bases from J; bases unmatched to any gene: 4. This CDR3 spans 13 amino acids. The V gene's germline CDR1 is SQVTM and CDR2 ANQGSEA. Here the CDR3 reads CSVRGQGPYEQYF. Written as DNA, the CDR3 is TGCAGCGTTCGGGGACAGGGTCCCTACGAGCAGTACTTC.

As concerns this clonotype: A much larger clone lies one base from this, so it may be a read error. The rearrangement joins TRBV5-1 to TRBJ1-1, with no clear D. CDR1 and CDR2 (germline): SGHRS, YFSETQ. CDR3 length: 15 residues. The chain's CDR3 is CASSAGSQTNNEAFF. CDR3 nucleotide sequence: TGCGCCAGCAGCGCGGGCAGCCAGACGAACAATGAAGCTTTCTTT.

This clonotype showed up just a few times. One base away lies a much larger clone, so this may be a sequencing read error. This chain links TRBV11-3 with TRBJ2-7, with TRBD2 as a possible D gene (6 bases). Trimming pared 2 bases from V and 5 bases from J, leaving 13 bases between. This CDR3 is built from 14 residues. CDR1 and CDR2 from the germline V gene are SGHNT and YENEEA. CDR3 DNA: TGTGCCAGCAGCTTAATCGGACTATCCCACGAGCAGTACTTC. It encodes CASSLIGLSHEQYF.